The clone carrying this T cell receptor (beta chain) appeared a few times. Its specificity is not known. The DNA is left out, because the CDR3 cannot be placed on it with certainty; the CDR3 is given as TCRdb lists it. RNA transcripts served as the template for amplifying TCR beta CDR3 regions. HTBI primers drove first-round RT-PCR of the TCR CDR3. TCRdb itself ran the multiplex PCR reads through MiXCR, one entry per CDR3 protein. The repertoire has almost 500,000 distinct CDR3 sequences, roughly 23% of them found once; the top ten carry around 47%. The data belong to a study of T cells in Graves' hyperthyroidism and ophthalmopathy. CDR1 and CDR2 from the germline V gene are SNHLY and FYNNEI. The CDR3 has 15 residues if both end residues are counted. Findings of the study overall: Blood also showed most of the thyroid clonotypes that were expanded above 0.001. In simple terms, a model built on 13 V-J features told ophthalmopathy apart from stable hyperthyroidism.

Sequences were obtained from blood. The chain couples TRBV2 to TRBJ2-1; no DNA check was done on the table's D call, TRBD2. This TCR was sampled from a woman in her sixties or seventies with Graves' ophthalmopathy. Here the CDR3 reads CASKFASGSYNEQFF.